This entry lists 29 T cell receptor beta chains sequenced from one sample in a study of pediatric ulcerative colitis (dated 2019 in TCRdb). During colonoscopy, one to two pinch biopsies were obtained from the rectum for research. Receptor libraries were prepared by the immunoSEQ multiplex PCR assay. Drawn from immuneACCESS, this table holds only the in-frame rearrangements with V and J called that TCRdb kept. Clones are partly lost; checked studies trace under half to an unresolved V gene and leave the rest unexplained. This sample has around 12,000 clones in its table, and 70% to 80% of those were observed once. Approximately 4.8% of the sample lies in the top ten. Sequencing input: gut tissue. These receptors were collected from a boy younger than 18 who was a control in a study of pediatric ulcerative colitis.

V usage is TRBV19 and J usage is TRBJ1-1; D uncertain. CDR1 LNHDA and CDR2 SQIVND come from the germline V gene (reference sequence). V lost 5 bases, J lost 1 base, and 2 bases lay in between. This CDR3 has 11 amino acids. As DNA, the CDR3 is TGTGCCAGTAGTCAGAACACTGAAGCTTTCTTT. Translation gives CASSQNTEAFF. The whole variable domain, filled in from reference TRBV19 and TRBJ1-1, reads DGGITQSPKYLFRKEGQNVTLSCEQNLNHDAMYWYRQDPGQGLRLIYYSQIVNDFQKGDIAEGYSVSREKKESFPLTVTSAQKNPTAFYLCASSQNTEAFFGQGTRLTVV.

This chain uses TRBV15 with TRBJ2-7; D remains unclear. V lost 0 bases and J lost 4, with 10 bases in between. The CDR3 is 14 residues long. The V gene's germline CDR1 is LNHNV and CDR2 YYDKDF (reference sequence). The DNA for the CDR3 is TGTGCCACCAGCAGAGATCGGGCTAGTTACGAGCAGTACGTC. It codes for CATSRDRASYEQYV.

The V and J genes are TRBV7-9 and TRBJ2-2, with 7 positions matching TRBD2. CDR1 is SEHNR, CDR2 FQNEAQ, per germline (reference sequence). This CDR3 has 17 amino acids. The trim removed 4 bases at V and 0 bases at J, leaving 8 bases unmatched. CDR3 DNA: TGTGCCAGCAGCTCGAGACCTAGCGGAGCGAACACCGGGGAGCTGTTTTTT. This gives the protein CASSSRPSGANTGELFF.

The chain recombines TRBV30 with TRBJ2-3; the match to TRBD2 covers 11 bases. The CDR3 length is 16 residues. Trimming took 1 base from V and 4 from J; bases not matched to a gene: 7. Looked up from germline, CDR1 is GTSNPN and CDR2 is SVGIG (reference sequence). The CDR3 loop reads CAWSARSGRAPDTQYF. DNA of the CDR3: TGTGCCTGGAGTGCCCGTAGCGGGAGGGCCCCAGATACGCAGTATTTT.

This clone has only one observation. The chain combines TRBV6-6 with TRBJ1-1, with D unresolved. V lost 5 bases to trimming and J lost 3 bases, with 16 bases between them. Germline CDR1 MNHNY, CDR2 SVGAGI (reference sequence). This CDR3 contains 15 residues. CDR3 region: CASSPGEGLDTEAFF. The CDR3 nucleotides read TGTGCCAGCAGTCCCGGGGAGGGCTTGGACACTGAAGCTTTCTTT.

This clone has only one observation. This chain connects TRBV7-6 to TRBJ2-3, with 10 bases lining up with TRBD2. CDR1 and CDR2 from the germline V gene are SGHVS and FNYEAQ. The length of the CDR3 is 17 residues. V shed 5 bases and J 0 bases; nucleotides not matched to a gene: 8. This CDR3 reads CASSPRTSGTSTDTQYF. The DNA for the CDR3 is TGTGCCAGCAGCCCAAGGACTAGCGGAACTAGCACAGATACGCAGTATTTT.

The chain uses TRBV6-5 and TRBJ2-2; weak D call: TRBD2 (6 bases). The V and J ends lost 6 bases and 4 bases respectively, with 15 bases between them. Germline V gene lookup returns CDR1 MNHEY and CDR2 SVGAGI. The CDR3 runs to 15 residues. The chain's CDR3 is CASSRTLGGTGELFF. The CDR3 DNA sequence: TGTGCCAGCAGCCGGACCCTGGGAGGCACCGGGGAGCTGTTTTTT.

V gene TRBV7-9 combines with J gene TRBJ2-5; D ambiguous. The V and J ends lost 4 bases and 3 bases respectively, with 12 bases between them. Germline V CDR1 and CDR2: SEHNR, FQNEAQ (reference sequence). The CDR3 runs 14 residues. The CDR3, as DNA: TGTGCCAGCAGCTCCTCCGGAAGCGAAGAGACCCAGTACTTC. Its translation is CASSSSGSEETQYF.

The sample holds a few counts of this clone. The gene calls are TRBV6-4 and TRBJ2-3, with no clear D. CDR1 is MRHNA and CDR2 is SNTAGT in the germline V gene. The CDR3 loop spans 13 amino acids. Trimming stripped 6 bases from V and 0 bases from J, with 7 bases between. The CDR3 DNA reads as TGTGCCAGCAGCGCCTCTAGCACAGATACGCAGTATTTT. Its protein product is CASSASSTDTQYF.

This chain connects TRBV15 to TRBJ1-1, with TRBD1 matching 7 bases. The junction had 8 bases not matched to a gene; V was cut back by 5 bases and J by 5 bases. The CDR3 extends over 14 amino acids. CDR1 LNHNV and CDR2 YYDKDF come from the germline V gene (reference sequence). The CDR3 sequence is CATSVDRVGTEAFF. The CDR3 DNA is TGTGCCACCAGCGTCGACAGGGTTGGGACTGAAGCTTTCTTT.

The J gene is TRBJ2-1, the V gene TRBV5-5; TRBD2 agrees at 7 bases. The length of the CDR3 is 15 residues. V shed 4 bases and J 6 bases; nucleotides not matched to a gene: 10. Germline V gene lookup returns CDR1 SGHKS and CDR2 YYEKEE (reference sequence). The CDR3 DNA is TGTGCCAGCAGCCTTACGGGGGGAGTAGGCAATGAGCAGTTCTTC. Amino acid sequence: CASSLTGGVGNEQFF. Together with reference TRBV5-5 and TRBJ2-1, the CDR3 gives the full variable domain: DAGVTQSPTHLIKTRGQQVTLRCSPISGHKSVSWYQQVLGQGPQFIFQYYEKEERGRGNFPDRFSARQFPNYSSELNVNALLLGDSALYLCASSLTGGVGNEQFFGPGTRLTVL.

The chain employs TRBV10-2 and TRBJ2-1; D is unclear. The CDR3 contains 14 residues. The germline V gene encodes CDR1 WSHSY and CDR2 SAAADI. V lost 2 bases, J lost 6 bases, and 11 bases lay in between. CDR3 bases: TGCGCCAGCAGTGAGCGTACTTGGGGCAATGAGCAGTTCTTC. Its protein product is CASSERTWGNEQFF.

The chain has TRBV10-3 and TRBJ2-7; TRBD1 agrees at 7 bases. CDR3 length equals 13 residues. Germline V lookup: CDR1 ENHRY, CDR2 SYGVKD. The V segment lost 4 bases and the J segment 3 bases; nucleotides outside the gene matches: 3. CDR3 amino acids: CAISGDSDYEQYF. CDR3 sequence (DNA): TGTGCCATCAGTGGGGACAGCGACTACGAGCAGTACTTC.

This clone was seen just once. The chain is built from TRBV15 and TRBJ1-3, with D maybe TRBD1 (6 bases). CDR1 and CDR2 (germline): LNHNV, YYDKDF (reference sequence). CDR3 size: 15 residues. Deletions cut 4 bases from V and 0 bases from J, with 10 bases between. CDR3 sequence (DNA): TGTGCCACCAGCAACAGGGTCGGCTCTGGAAACACCATATATTTT. This codes for CATSNRVGSGNTIYF.

V usage is TRBV10-3 and J usage is TRBJ2-3, with 10 bases matching TRBD2. This CDR3 has 15 residues. J was trimmed by 6 bases and V by 3 bases; bases with no gene match: 6. Germline loops: CDR1 ENHRY, CDR2 SYGVKD. The CDR3 here is CAISDKREGRDTQYF. CDR3 bases: TGTGCCATCAGTGACAAGCGGGAGGGCCGTGATACGCAGTATTTT.

The rearrangement joins TRBV6-1 to TRBJ1-4; D gene uncertain. V lost 5 bases and J 3 bases, leaving 13 bases between the germline ends. The germline V gene has CDR1 MNHNS and CDR2 SASEGT. The CDR3 is made up of 15 amino acids. The CDR3 coding sequence is TGTGCCAGCAGTCTCCAGACTGGGGCTAATGAAAAACTGTTTTTT. Translated: CASSLQTGANEKLFF.

This clone has only one observation. The chain carries TRBV7-2 and TRBJ2-6; D ambiguous. CDR3 size: 14 residues. V shed 4 bases and J shed 2 bases, with 6 bases lying between them. Germline V gene data show CDR1 as SGHTA and CDR2 as FQGNSA. Here the CDR3 DNA reads TGTGCCAGCAGCTACCTCCCTGGGGCCAACGTCCTGACTTTC. This gives the protein CASSYLPGANVLTF. The full variable domain, in which reference TRBV7-2 and TRBJ2-6 provide the parts outside the CDR3, is GAGVSQSPSNKVTEKGKDVELRCDPISGHTALYWYRQSLGQGLEFLIYFQGNSAPDKSGLPSDRFSAERTGGSVSTLTIQRTQQEDSAVYLCASSYLPGANVLTFGAGSRLTVL.

The chain carries TRBV10-1 and TRBJ2-2; 8 bases are a match to TRBD2. J gave up 0 bases and V 6 bases, and 18 bases lay outside the gene matches. Germline V gene sequence: CDR1 WNHNN, CDR2 SYGVQD (reference sequence). This CDR3 has 20 amino acids. The CDR3 DNA reads TGCGCCAGCAGGCCCGAGGGTACTAGCGGAAGTTCGGCGAACACCGGGGAGCTGTTTTTT. This sequence encodes CASRPEGTSGSSANTGELFF.

The chain combines TRBV28 with TRBJ2-7, with D unresolved. This CDR3 comprises 11 residues. CDR1 and CDR2 (germline): MDHEN, SYDVKM. V lost 7 bases and J lost 5, with 9 bases in between. The DNA of the CDR3 is TGTGCCAGCACAGCCGCCAACGAGCAGTACGTC. Its protein product is CASTAANEQYV.

The V and J genes are TRBV2 and TRBJ2-1; TRBD1 might be the D (5 bases). Germline assignment: CDR1 SNHLY and CDR2 FYNNEI. V lost 0 bases to trimming and J lost 2 bases, with 8 bases between them. This CDR3 is 15 amino acids long. CDR3 in amino acids: CASSEAGAAYNEQFF. The CDR3 DNA reads as TGTGCCAGCAGTGAAGCAGGGGCAGCCTACAATGAGCAGTTCTTC. The full variable domain, rest sourced from reference TRBV2 and TRBJ2-1, is EPEVTQTPSHQVTQMGQEVILRCVPISNHLYFYWYRQILGQKVEFLVSFYNNEISEKSEIFDDQFSVERPDGSNFTLKIRSTKLEDSAMYFCASSEAGAAYNEQFFGPGTRLTVL.

The chain joins TRBV7-9 to TRBJ1-1; weak D call: TRBD1 (5 bases). CDR1 and CDR2 (germline): SEHNR, FQNEAQ (reference sequence). Trimming left V 0 bases short and J 1 base short, with 18 bases between. CDR3 size: 18 residues. DNA of the CDR3: TGTGCCAGCAGCTTAGCAGGGAGGAGGGGCAGGCCGAACACTGAAGCTTTCTTT. It specifies CASSLAGRRGRPNTEAFF.

This chain uses TRBV28 with TRBJ2-7; D assignment may be TRBD1 or TRBD2 (5 bases each). The V end was cut by 3 bases, the J end by 5 bases, with 8 bases between. The CDR3 spans 12 residues. The germline V gene has CDR1 MDHEN and CDR2 SYDVKM. The CDR3 DNA reads as TGTGCCAGCAGTTTGGGACGGGACGAGCAGTACTTC. It encodes CASSLGRDEQYF.

This CDR3 reads CASSPTGQGNHEQYV. CDR3 coding DNA: TGTGCCAGCTCACCTACGGGACAGGGGAATCACGAGCAGTACGTC. The chain joins TRBV18 to TRBJ2-7; 10 bases fit TRBD1. Losses at the gene ends were 3 bases for V and 5 bases for J; bases not matched to a gene: 7. The germline gives CDR1 KGHSH, CDR2 LQKENI. CDR3 length: 15 amino acids.

This clone has a handful of counts. The chain recombines TRBV2 with TRBJ1-1; D gene unclear. The germline V and J ends were trimmed by 4 bases and 1 base, with 7 bases remaining between them. Germline V lookup: CDR1 SNHLY, CDR2 FYNNEI. This CDR3 is 13 amino acids long. The CDR3 DNA follows: TGTGCCAGCAGTGGGTTGTGGAACACTGAAGCTTTCTTT. Translated: CASSGLWNTEAFF. Full variable domain (remainder filled in from reference TRBV2 and TRBJ1-1): EPEVTQTPSHQVTQMGQEVILRCVPISNHLYFYWYRQILGQKVEFLVSFYNNEISEKSEIFDDQFSVERPDGSNFTLKIRSTKLEDSAMYFCASSGLWNTEAFFGQGTRLTVV.

This clone was detected only once. The V and J genes are TRBV5-8 and TRBJ2-1; D is uncertain. The CDR3 extends over 16 amino acids. Germline loops: CDR1 SGHTS, CDR2 YDEGEE. V was shortened by 4 bases and J by 2 bases, with 16 bases between the two germline ends. In DNA form, the CDR3 reads TGTGCCAGCAGCCCCGAAGGAAGGGTACCCTACAATGAGCAGTTCTTC. As protein: CASSPEGRVPYNEQFF.

In DNA form, the CDR3 reads TGTGCCAGCAGCTTCCTCAACGGGGGACAGGGTTCAGATACGCAGTATTTT. Its protein is CASSFLNGGQGSDTQYF. The rearrangement joins TRBV7-6 to TRBJ2-3, with 9 bases aligning to TRBD1. The CDR3 totals 17 residues. V shed 3 bases and J 4 bases; nucleotides not matched to a gene: 11. CDR1 is SGHVS and CDR2 is FNYEAQ in the germline V gene.

This CDR3 is CATSRGGQAGTDTQYF. The DNA of the CDR3 is TGTGCCACCAGCAGGGGCGGACAGGCGGGAACAGATACGCAGTATTTT. This chain uses TRBV15 with TRBJ2-3, with D possibly matching TRBD1 (7 bases). This CDR3 comprises 16 residues. The germline V and J ends were trimmed by 3 bases and 3 bases, with 16 bases remaining between them. The germline gives CDR1 LNHNV, CDR2 YYDKDF (reference sequence).

The chain recombines TRBV19 with TRBJ2-1; 9 bases match TRBD2. Germline values: CDR1 LNHDA, CDR2 SQIVND (reference sequence). There are 16 residues in the CDR3. Trimming removed 7 bases from V and 7 bases from J; junction bases left unmatched: 14. The chain's CDR3 is CASMIAAGGPQNEQFF. Here the CDR3 DNA reads TGTGCCAGTATGATAGCGGCGGGAGGGCCCCAAAATGAGCAGTTCTTC.

The rearrangement joins TRBV7-3 to TRBJ1-1; 7 bases agree with TRBD1. Germline-derived CDR1 and CDR2 are SGHTA and FQGTGA. The V gene end was trimmed by 5 bases and the J gene end by 6 bases; junction bases not matched to a gene: 6. This CDR3 is built from 13 residues. The DNA for the CDR3 is TGTGCCAGCAGCACGACCGGGACAGCTGAAGCTTTCTTT. Its translation is CASSTTGTAEAFF.